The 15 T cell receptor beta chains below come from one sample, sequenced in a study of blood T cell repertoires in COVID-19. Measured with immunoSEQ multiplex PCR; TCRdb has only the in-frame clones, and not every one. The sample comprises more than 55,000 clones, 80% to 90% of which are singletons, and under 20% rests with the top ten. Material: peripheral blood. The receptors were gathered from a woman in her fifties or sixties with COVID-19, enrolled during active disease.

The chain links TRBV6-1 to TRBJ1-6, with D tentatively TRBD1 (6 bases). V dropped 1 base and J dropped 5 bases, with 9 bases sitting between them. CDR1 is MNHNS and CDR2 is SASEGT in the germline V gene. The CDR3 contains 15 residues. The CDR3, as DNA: TGTGCCAGCAGTGAAGGCAGGGGAAATAATTCACCCCTCCACTTT. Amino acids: CASSEGRGNNSPLHF.

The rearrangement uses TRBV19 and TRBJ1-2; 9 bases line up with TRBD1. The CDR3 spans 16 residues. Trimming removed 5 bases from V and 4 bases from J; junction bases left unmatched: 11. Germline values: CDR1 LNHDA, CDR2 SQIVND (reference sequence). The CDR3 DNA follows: TGTGCCAGTAGTCCAAGAAGACAGGGGGACGCCTATGGCTACACCTTC. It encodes CASSPRRQGDAYGYTF. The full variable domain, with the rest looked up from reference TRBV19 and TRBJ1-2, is DGGITQSPKYLFRKEGQNVTLSCEQNLNHDAMYWYRQDPGQGLRLIYYSQIVNDFQKGDIAEGYSVSREKKESFPLTVTSAQKNPTAFYLCASSPRRQGDAYGYTFGSGTRLTVV.

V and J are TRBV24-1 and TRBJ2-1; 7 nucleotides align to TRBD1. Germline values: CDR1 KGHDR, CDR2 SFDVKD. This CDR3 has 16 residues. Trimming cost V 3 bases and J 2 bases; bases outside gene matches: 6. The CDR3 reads CATSDQTGETYNEQFF. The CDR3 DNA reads TGTGCCACCAGTGATCAAACAGGGGAGACCTACAATGAGCAGTTCTTC.

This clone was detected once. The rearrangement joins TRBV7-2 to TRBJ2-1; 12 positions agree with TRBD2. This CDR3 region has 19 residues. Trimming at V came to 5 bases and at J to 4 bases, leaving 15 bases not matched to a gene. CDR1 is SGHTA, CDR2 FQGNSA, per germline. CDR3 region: CASSARGLLAGGLYNEQFF. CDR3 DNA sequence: TGTGCCAGCAGCGCGAGGGGACTACTAGCGGGAGGCCTGTACAATGAGCAGTTCTTC.

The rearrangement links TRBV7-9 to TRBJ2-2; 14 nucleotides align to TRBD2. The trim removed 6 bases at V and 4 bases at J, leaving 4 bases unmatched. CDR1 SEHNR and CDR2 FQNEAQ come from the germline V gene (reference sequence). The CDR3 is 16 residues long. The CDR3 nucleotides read TGTGCCAGCAGTAAAGGACTAGCGGGAGGCACCGGGGAGCTGTTTTTT. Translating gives CASSKGLAGGTGELFF.

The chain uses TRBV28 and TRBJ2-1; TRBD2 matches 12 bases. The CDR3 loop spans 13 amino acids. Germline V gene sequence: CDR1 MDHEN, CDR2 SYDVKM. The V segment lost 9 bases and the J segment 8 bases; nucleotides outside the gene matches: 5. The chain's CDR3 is CARRLAGVHEQFF. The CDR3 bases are TGTGCCAGAAGACTAGCGGGAGTGCATGAGCAGTTCTTC.

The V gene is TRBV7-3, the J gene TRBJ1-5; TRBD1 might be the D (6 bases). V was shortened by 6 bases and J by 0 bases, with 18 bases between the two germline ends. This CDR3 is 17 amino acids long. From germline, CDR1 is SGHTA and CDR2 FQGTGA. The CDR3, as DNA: TGTGCCAGCAGGCTCCTGACAGGTGATTATAGCAATCAGCCCCAGCATTTT. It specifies CASRLLTGDYSNQPQHF.

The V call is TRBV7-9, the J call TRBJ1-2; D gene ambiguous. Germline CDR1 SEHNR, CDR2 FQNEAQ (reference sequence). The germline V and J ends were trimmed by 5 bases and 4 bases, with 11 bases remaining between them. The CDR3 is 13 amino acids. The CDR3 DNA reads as TGTGCCAGCAGCGTATTAGAGATCTATGGCTACACCTTC. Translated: CASSVLEIYGYTF. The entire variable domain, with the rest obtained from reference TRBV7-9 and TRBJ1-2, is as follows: DTGVSQNPRHKITKRGQNVTFRCDPISEHNRLYWYRQTLGQGPEFLTYFQNEAQLEKSRLLSDRFSAERPKGSFSTLEIQRTEQGDSAMYLCASSVLEIYGYTFGSGTRLTVV.

The CDR3, as DNA: TGTGCCAGCAGACCGGACAGGGGTAATTCACCCCTCCACTTT. Residues: CASRPDRGNSPLHF. The genes are TRBV6-5 and TRBJ1-6; TRBD1 matches 9 bases. Germline V gene sequence: CDR1 MNHEY, CDR2 SVGAGI. The CDR3 has 14 residues. Trimming at V came to 6 bases and at J to 6 bases, leaving 3 bases not matched to a gene.

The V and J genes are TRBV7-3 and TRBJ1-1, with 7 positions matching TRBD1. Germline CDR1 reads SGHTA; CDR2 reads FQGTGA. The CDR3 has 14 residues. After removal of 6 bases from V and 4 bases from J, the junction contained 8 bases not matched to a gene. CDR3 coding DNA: TGTGCCAGCAGACCAGACAGGGCGAGCACTGAAGCTTTCTTT. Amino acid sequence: CASRPDRASTEAFF.

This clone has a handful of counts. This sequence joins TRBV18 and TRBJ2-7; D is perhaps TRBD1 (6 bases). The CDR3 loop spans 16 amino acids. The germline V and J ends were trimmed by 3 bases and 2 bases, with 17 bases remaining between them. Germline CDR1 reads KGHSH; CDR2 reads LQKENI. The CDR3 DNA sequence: TGTGCCAGCTCACCCTTCAGGACAGTGGGCCCCTACGAGCAGTACTTC. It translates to CASSPFRTVGPYEQYF.

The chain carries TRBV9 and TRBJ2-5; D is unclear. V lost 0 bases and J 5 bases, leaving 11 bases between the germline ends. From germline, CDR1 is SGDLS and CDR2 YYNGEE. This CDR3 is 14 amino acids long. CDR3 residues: CASSVGETPETQYF. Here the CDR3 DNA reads TGTGCCAGCAGCGTAGGCGAGACACCGGAGACCCAGTACTTC. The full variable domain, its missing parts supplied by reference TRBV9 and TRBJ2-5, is DSGVTQTPKHLITATGQRVTLRCSPRSGDLSVYWYQQSLDQGLQFLIQYYNGEERAKGNILERFSAQQFPDLHSELNLSSLELGDSALYFCASSVGETPETQYFGPGTRLLVL.

As DNA, the CDR3 is TGTGCCAGCAGCGACCGACTAGCCTCGTCCTACAATGAGCAGTTCTTC. Its protein is CASSDRLASSYNEQFF. The gene calls are TRBV9 and TRBJ2-1, with 7 bases lining up with TRBD2. This CDR3 has 16 amino acids. CDR1 is SGDLS, CDR2 YYNGEE, per germline. The J segment lost 1 base and the V segment lost 3 bases, leaving 7 bases of the junction unmatched.

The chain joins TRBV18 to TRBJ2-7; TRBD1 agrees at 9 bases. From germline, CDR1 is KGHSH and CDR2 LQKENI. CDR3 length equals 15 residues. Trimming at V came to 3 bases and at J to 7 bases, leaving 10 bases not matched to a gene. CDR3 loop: CASSPGGTGRLEQYF. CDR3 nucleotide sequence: TGTGCCAGCTCACCGGGCGGGACAGGGCGTTTAGAGCAGTACTTC.

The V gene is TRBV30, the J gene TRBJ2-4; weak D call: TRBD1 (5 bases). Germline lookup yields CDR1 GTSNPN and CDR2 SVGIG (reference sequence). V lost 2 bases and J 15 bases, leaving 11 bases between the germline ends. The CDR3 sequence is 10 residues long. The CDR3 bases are TGTGCCTGGAGTCTGAAGGGGTGGTACTTC. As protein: CAWSLKGWYF.